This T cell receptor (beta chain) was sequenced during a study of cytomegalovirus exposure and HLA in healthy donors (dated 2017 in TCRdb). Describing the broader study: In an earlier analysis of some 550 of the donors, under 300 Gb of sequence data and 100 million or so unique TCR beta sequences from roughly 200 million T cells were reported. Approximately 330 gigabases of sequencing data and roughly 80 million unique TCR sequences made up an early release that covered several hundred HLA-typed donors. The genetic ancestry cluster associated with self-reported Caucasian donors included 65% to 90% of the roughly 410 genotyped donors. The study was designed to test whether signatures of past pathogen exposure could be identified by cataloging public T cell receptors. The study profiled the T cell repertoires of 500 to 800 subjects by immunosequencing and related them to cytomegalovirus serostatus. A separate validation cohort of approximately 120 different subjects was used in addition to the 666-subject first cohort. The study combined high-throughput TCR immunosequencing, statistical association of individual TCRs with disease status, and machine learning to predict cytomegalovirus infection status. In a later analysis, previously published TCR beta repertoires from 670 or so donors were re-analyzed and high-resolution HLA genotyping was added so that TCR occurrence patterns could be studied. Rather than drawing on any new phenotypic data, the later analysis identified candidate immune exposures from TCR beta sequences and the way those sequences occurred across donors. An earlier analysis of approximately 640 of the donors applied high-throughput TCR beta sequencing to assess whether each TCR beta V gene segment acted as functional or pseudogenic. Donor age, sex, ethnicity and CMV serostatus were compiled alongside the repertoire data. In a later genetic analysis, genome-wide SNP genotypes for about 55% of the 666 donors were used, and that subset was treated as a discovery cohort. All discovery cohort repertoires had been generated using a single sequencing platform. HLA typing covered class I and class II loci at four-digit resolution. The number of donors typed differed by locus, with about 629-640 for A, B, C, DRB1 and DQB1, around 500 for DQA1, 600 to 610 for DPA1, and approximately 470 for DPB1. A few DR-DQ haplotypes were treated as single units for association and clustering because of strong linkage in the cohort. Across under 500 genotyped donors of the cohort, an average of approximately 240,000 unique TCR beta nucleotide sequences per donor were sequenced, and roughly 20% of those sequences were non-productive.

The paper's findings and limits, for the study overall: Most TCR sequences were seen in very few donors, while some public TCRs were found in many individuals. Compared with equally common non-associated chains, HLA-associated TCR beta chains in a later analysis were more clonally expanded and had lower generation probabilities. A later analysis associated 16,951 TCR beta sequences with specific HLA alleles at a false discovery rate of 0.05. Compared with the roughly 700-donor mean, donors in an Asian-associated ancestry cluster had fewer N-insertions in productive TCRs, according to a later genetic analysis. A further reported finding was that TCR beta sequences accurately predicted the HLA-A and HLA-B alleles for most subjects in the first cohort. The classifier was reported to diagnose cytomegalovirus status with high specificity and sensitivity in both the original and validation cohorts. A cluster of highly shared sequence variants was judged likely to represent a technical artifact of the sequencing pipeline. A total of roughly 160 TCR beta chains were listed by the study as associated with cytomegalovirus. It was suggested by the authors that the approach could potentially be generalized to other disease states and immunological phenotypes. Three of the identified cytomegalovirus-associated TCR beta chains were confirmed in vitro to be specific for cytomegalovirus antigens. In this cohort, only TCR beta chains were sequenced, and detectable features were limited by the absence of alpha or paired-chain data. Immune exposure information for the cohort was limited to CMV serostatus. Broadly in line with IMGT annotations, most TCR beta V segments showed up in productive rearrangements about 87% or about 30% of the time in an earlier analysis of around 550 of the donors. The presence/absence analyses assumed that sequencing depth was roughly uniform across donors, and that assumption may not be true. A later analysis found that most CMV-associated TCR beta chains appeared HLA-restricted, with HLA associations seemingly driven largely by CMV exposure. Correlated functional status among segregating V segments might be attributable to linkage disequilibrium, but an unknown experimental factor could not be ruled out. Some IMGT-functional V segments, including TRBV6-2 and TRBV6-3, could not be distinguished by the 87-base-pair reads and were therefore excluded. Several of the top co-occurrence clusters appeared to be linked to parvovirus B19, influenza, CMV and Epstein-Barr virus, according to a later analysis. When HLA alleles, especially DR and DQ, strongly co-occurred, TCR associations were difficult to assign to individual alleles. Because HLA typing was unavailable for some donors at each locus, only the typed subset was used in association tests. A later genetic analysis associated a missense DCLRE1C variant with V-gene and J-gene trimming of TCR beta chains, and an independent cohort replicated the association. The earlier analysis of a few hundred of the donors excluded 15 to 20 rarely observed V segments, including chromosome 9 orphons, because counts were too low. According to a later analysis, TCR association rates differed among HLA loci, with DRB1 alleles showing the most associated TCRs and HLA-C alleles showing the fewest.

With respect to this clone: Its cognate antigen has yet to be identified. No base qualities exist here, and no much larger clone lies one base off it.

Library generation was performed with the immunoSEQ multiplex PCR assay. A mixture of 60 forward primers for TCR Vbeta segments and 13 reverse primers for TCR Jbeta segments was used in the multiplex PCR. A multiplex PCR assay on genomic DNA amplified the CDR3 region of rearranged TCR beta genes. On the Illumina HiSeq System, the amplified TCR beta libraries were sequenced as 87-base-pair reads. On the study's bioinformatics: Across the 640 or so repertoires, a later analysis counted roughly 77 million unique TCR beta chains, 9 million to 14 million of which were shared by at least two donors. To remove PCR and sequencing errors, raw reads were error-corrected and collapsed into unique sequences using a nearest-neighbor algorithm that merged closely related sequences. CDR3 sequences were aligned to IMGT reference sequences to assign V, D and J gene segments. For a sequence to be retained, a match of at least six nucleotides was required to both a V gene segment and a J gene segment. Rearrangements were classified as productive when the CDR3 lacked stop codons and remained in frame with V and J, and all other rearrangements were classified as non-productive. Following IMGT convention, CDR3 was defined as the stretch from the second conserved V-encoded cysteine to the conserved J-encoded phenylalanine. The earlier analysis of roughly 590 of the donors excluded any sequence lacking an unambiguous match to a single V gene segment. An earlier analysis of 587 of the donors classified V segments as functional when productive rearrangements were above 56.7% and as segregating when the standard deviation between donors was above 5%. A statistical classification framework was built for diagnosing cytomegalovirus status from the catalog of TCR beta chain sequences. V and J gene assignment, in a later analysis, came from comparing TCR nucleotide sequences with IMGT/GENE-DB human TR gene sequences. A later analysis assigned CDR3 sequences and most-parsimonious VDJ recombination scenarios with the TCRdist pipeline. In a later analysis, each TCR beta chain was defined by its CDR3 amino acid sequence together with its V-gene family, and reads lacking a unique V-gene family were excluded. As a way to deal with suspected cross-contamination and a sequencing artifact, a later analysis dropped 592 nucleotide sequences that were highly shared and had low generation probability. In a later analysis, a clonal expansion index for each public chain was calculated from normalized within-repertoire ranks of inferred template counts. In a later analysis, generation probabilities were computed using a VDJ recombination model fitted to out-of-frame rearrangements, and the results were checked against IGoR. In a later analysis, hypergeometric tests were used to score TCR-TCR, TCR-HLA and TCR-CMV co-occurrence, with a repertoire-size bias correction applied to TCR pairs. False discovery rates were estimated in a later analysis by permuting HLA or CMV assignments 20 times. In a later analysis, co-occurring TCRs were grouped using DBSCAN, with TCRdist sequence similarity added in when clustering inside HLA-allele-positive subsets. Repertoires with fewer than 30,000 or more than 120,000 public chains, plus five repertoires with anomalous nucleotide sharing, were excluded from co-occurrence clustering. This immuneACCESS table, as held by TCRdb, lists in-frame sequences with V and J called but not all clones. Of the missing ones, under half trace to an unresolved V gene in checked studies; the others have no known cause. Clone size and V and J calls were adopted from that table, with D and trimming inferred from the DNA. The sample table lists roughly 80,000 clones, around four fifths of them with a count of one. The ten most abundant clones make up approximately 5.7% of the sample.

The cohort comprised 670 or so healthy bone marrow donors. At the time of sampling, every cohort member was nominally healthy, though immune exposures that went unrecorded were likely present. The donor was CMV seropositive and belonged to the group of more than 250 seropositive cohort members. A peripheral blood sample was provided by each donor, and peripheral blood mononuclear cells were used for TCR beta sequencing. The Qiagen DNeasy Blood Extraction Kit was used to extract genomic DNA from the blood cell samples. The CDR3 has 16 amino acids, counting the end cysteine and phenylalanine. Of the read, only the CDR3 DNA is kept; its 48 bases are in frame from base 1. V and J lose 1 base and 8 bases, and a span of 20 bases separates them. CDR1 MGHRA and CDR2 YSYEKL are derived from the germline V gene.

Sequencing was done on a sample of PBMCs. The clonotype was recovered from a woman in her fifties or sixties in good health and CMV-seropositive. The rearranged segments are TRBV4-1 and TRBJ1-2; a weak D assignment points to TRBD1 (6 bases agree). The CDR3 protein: CASSQVRGTITGGYTF. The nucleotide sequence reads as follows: TGCGCCAGCAGCCAAGTCAGGGGAACAATAACTGGAGGCTACACCTTC.